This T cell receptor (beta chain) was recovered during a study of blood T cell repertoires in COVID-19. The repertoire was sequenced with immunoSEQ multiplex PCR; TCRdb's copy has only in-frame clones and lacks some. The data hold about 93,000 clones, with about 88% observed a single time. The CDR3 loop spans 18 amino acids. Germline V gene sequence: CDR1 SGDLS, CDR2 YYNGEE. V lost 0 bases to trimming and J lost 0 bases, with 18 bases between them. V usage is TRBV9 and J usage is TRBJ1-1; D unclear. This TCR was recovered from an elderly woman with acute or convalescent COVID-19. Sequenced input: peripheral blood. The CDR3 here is CASSVEEGRRVMNTEAFF. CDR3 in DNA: TGTGCCAGCAGCGTAGAGGAGGGAAGGAGGGTCATGAACACTGAAGCTTTCTTT.